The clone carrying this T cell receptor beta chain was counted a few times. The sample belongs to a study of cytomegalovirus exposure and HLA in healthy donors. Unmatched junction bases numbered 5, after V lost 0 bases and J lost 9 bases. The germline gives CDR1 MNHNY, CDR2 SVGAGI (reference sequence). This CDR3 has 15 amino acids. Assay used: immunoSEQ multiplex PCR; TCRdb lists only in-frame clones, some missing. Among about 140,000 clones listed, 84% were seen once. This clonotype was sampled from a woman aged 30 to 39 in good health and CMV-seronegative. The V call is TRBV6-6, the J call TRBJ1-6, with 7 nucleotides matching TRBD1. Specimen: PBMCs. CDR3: CASSYSTGFGSPLHF. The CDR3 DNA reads TGTGCCAGCAGTTACTCGACAGGGTTTGGTTCACCCCTCCACTTT.